The 4 T cell receptor beta chains presented below share a single source sample, sequenced in a study of CXCR3-negative and CXCR3-positive naive CD8 T cells. Through 5' RACE with UMI labels, the TRB cDNA libraries were prepared. From the 5' RACE reads, TCRdb lists one entry per CDR3 protein and no DNA. The sample has tens of thousands of distinct CDR3 sequences; the top ten hold 20% to 25%. Sequenced: memory CD8+ T cells from blood. These TCRs come from a human donor in good health. Some clones in this sample may be carry-over from other donors' samples.

CDR3 sequence: CASSDFGPGELFF. The rearrangement links TRBV10-1 to TRBJ2-2. This CDR3 region has 13 residues. Germline CDR1 is WNHNN and CDR2 is SYGVQD (reference sequence).

The CDR3 reads CSAMMWGRDRGYYGYTF. The chain is built from TRBV20-1 and TRBJ1-2; TCRdb proposes TRBD1, but this gene call is untestable without DNA. The CDR3 is 17 amino acids. Looked up from germline, CDR1 is DFQATT and CDR2 is SNEGSKA (reference sequence).

The V call is TRBV6-2 or TRBV6-3, the J call TRBJ2-3; TCRdb's D gene call, TRBD2, goes unchecked for lack of DNA. CDR3 length: 15 residues. CDR1 and CDR2 from the germline V gene are MNHEY and SVGEGT. The CDR3 region is CASSYGAGGSDTQYF.

V usage is TRBV11-3 and J usage is TRBJ2-5; TCRdb indicates TRBD1, and absent DNA this call remains unverified. This CDR3 spans 15 amino acids. Germline CDR1 SGHNT, CDR2 YENEEA. Here the CDR3 reads CASSPTGAYQETQYF.